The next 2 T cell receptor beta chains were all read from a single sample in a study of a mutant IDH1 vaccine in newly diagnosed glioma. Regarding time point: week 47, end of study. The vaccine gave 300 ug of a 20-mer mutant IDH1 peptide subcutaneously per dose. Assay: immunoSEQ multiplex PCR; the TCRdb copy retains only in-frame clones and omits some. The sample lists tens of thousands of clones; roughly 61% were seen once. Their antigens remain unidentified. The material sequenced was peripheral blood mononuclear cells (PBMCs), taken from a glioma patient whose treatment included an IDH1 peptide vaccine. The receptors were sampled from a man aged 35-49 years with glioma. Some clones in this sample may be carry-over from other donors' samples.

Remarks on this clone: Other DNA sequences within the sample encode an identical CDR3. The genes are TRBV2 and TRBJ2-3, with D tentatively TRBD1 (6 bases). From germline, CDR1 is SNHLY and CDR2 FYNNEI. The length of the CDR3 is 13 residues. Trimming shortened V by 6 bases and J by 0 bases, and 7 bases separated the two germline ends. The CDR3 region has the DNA TGTGCCAGCAGCGGACAGAGCACAGATACGCAGTATTTT. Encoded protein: CASSGQSTDTQYF.

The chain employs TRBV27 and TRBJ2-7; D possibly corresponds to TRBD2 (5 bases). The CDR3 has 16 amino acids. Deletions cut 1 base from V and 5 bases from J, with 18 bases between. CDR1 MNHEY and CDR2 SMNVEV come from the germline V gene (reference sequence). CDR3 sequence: CASSLYWERFGNEQYF. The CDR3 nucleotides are TGTGCCAGCAGTTTATACTGGGAACGGTTCGGGAACGAGCAGTACTTC.